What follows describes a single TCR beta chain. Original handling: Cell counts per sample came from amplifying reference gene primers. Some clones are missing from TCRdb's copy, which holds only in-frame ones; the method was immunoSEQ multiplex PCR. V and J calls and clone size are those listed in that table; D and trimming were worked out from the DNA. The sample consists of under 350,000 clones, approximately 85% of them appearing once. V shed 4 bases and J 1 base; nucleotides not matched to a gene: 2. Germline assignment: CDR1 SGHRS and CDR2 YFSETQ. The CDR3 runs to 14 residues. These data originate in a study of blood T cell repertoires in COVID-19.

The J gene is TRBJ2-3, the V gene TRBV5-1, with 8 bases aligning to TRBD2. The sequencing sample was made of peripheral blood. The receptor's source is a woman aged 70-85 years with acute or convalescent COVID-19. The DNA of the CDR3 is TGCGCCAGCAGCCCGGGACTAGGCACAGATACGCAGTATTTT. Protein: CASSPGLGTDTQYF.